This T cell receptor beta chain originates from a study of blood T cell repertoires in COVID-19. Study-wide background: Researchers got acute and convalescent COVID-19 samples from the United States, Italy and Spain. T cells, B-cell-depleted T cells, or PBMCs provided the cDNA or gDNA that served as material.

Germline V gene lookup returns CDR1 MGHRA and CDR2 YSYEKL. This CDR3 spans 18 amino acids. The V gene end was trimmed by 0 bases and the J gene end by 7 bases; junction bases not matched to a gene: 14. Original handling: Quantification of nucleated cells was approximated via reference gene primer amplification. The assay was immunoSEQ multiplex PCR, and TCRdb's table has in-frame clones only and misses some. V, J and clone size derive from that table, while D and trimming were established from the DNA sequence. Of 110,000 to 150,000 clones in the sample, approximately 81% were seen once. Sequenced sample: peripheral blood. The V gene is TRBV4-1, the J gene TRBJ2-3; 9 bases are shared with TRBD2. The sequence came from a human donor in a cohort sampled during active COVID-19. CDR3 amino acids: CASSQELSAGGFLNTQYF. The CDR3 DNA is TGCGCCAGCAGCCAAGAGCTTTCCGCGGGAGGGTTCTTGAATACGCAGTATTTT.